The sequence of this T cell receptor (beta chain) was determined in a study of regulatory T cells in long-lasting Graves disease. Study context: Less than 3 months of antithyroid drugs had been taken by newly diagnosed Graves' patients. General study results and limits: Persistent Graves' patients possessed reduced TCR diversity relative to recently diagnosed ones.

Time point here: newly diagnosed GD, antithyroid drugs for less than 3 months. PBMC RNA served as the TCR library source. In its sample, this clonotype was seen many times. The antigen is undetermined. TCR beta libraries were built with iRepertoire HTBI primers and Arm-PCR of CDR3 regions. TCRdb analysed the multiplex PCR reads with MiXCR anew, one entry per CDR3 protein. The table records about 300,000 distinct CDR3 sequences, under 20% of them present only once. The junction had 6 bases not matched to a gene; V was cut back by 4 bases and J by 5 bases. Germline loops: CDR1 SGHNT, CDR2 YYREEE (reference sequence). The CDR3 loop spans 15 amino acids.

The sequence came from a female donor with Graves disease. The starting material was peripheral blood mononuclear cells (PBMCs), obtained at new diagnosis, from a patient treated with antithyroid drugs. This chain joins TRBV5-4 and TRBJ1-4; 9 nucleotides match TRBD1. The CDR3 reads CASSDNRGLNEKLFF. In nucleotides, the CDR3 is TGTGCCAGCAGCGACAACAGGGGGCTCAATGAAAAACTGTTTTTT.